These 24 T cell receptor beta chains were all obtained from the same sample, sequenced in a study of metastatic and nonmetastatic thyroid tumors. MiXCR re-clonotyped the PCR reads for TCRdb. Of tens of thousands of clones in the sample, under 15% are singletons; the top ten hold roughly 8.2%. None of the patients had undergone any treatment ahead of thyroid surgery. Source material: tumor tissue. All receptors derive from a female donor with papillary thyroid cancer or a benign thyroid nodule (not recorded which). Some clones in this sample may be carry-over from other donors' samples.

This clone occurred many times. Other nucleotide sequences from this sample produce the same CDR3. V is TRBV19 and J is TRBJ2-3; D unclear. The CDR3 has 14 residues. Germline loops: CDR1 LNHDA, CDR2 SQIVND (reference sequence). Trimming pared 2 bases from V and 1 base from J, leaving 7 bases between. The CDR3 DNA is TGTGCCAGTAGTATACTTCCAGGCACAGATACGCAGTATTTT. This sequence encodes CASSILPGTDTQYF.

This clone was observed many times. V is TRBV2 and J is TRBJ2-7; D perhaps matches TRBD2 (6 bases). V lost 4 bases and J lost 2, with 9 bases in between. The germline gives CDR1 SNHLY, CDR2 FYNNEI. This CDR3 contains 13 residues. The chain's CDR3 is CASSVDYPYEQYF. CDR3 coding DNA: TGTGCCAGCAGTGTGGACTACCCCTACGAGCAGTACTTC.

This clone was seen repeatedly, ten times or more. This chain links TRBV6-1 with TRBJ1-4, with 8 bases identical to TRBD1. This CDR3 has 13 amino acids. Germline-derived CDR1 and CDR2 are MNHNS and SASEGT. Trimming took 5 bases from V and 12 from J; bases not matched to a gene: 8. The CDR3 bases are TGTGCCAGCAGTAAACCGGGACAGGTTCAACTGTTTTTT. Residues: CASSKPGQVQLFF.

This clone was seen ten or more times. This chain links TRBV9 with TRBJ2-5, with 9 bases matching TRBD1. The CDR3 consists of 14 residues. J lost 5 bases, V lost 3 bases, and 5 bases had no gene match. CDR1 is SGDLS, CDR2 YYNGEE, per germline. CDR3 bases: TGTGCCAGCAGCGCTGGACAGGGGCTGGAGACCCAGTACTTC. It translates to CASSAGQGLETQYF.

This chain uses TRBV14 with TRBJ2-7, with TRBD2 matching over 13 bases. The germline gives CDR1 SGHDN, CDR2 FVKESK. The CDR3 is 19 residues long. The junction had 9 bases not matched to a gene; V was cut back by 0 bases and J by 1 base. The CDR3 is CASSQEGGLAGVMSYEQYF. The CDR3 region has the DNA TGTGCCAGCAGCCAAGAAGGTGGACTAGCGGGAGTAATGTCCTACGAGCAGTACTTC.

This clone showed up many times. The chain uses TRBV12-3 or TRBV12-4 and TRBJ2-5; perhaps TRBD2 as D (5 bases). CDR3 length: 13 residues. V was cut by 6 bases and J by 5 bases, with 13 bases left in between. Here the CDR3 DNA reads TGTGCCAGCAGGGAGACGGAGGTGGAGACCCAGTACTTC. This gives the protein CASRETEVETQYF.

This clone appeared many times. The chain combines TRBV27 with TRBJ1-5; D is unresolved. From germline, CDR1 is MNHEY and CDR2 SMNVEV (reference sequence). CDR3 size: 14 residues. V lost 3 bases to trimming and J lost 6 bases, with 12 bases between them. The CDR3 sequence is CASSFGDTSQPQHF. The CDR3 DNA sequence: TGTGCCAGCAGTTTCGGAGACACTAGTCAGCCCCAGCATTTT.

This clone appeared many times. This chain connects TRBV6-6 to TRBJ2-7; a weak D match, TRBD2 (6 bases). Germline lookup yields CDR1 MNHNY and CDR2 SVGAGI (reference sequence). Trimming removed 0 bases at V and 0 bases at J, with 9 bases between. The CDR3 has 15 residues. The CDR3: CASSYSGGNSYEQYF. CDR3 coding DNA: TGTGCCAGCAGTTACTCGGGGGGAAACTCCTACGAGCAGTACTTC.

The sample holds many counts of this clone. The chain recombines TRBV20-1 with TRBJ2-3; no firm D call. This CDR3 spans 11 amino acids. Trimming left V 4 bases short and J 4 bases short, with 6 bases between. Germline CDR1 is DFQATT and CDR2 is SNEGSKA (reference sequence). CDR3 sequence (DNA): TGCAGTGCTACTGACGCAGATACGCAGTATTTT. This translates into CSATDADTQYF.

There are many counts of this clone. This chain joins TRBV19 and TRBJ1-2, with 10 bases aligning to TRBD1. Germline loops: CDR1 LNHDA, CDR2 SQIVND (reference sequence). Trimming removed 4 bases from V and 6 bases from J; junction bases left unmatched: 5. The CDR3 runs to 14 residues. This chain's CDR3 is CASSRGQGPNGYTF. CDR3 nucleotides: TGTGCCAGTAGTAGGGGACAGGGGCCTAATGGCTACACCTTC.

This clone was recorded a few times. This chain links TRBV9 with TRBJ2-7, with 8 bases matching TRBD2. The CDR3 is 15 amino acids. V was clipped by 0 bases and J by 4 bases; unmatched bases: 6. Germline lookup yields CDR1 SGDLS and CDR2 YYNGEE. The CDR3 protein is CASSVGAGEWYEQYF. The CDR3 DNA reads TGTGCCAGCAGCGTAGGAGCGGGAGAATGGTACGAGCAGTACTTC. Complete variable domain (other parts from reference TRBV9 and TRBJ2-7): DSGVTQTPKHLITATGQRVTLRCSPRSGDLSVYWYQQSLDQGLQFLIQYYNGEERAKGNILERFSAQQFPDLHSELNLSSLELGDSALYFCASSVGAGEWYEQYFGPGTRLTVT.

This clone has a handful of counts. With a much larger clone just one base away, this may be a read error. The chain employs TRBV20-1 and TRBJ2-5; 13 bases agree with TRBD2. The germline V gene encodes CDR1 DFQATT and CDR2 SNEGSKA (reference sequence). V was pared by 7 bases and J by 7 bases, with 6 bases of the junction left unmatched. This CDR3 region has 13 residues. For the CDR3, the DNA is TGCAGTGTACGGAGACTAGCGGGAGGGACCCAGTACTTC. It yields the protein CSVRRLAGGTQYF.

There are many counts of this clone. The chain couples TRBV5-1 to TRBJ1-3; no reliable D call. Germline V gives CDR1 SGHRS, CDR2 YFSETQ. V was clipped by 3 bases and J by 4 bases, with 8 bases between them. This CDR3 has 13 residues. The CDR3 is CASSSMRGNTIYF. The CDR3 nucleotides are TGCGCCAGCAGCTCGATGAGGGGAAACACCATATATTTT.

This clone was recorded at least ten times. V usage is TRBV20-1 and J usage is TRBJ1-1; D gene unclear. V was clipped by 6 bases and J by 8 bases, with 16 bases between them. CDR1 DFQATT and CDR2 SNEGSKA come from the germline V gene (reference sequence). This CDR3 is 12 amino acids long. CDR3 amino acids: CSANQLSPEAFF. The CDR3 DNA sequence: TGCAGTGCCAACCAGTTATCCCCCGAAGCTTTCTTT.

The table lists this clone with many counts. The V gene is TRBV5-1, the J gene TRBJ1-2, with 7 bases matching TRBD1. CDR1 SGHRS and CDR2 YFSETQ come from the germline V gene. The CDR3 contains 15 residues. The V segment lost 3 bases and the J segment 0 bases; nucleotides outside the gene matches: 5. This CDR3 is CASSSTGVANYGYTF. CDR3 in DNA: TGCGCCAGCAGCTCAACAGGGGTAGCTAACTATGGCTACACCTTC.

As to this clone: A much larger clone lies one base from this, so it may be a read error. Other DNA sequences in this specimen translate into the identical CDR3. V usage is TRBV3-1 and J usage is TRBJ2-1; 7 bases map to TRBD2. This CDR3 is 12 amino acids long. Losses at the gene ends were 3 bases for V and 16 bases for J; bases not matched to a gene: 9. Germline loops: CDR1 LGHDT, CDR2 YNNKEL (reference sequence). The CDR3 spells CASSQESGTPFF. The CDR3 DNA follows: TGTGCCAGCAGCCAGGAAAGCGGGACGCCTTTCTTC.

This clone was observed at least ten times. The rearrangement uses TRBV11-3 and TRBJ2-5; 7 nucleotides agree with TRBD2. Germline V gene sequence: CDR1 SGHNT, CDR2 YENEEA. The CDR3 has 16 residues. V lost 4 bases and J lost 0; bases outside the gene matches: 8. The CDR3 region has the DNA TGTGCCAGCAGCTCGGGGGGAGGAGGGTACCAAGAGACCCAGTACTTC. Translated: CASSSGGGGYQETQYF.

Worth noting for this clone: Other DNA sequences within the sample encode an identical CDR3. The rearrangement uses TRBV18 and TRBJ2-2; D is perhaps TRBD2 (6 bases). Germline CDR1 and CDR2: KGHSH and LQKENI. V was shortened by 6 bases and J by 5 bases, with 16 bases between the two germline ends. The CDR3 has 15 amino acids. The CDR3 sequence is CASSVSRETTGELFF. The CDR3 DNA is TGTGCCAGCTCGGTGAGTCGGGAGACGACCGGGGAGCTGTTTTTT.

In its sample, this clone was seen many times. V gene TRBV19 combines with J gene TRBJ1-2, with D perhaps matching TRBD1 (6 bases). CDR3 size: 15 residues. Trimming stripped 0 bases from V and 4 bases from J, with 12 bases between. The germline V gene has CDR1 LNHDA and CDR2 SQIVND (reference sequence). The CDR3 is CASSIDPGAGYGYTF. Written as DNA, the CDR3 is TGTGCCAGTAGTATAGATCCAGGGGCTGGCTATGGCTACACCTTC.

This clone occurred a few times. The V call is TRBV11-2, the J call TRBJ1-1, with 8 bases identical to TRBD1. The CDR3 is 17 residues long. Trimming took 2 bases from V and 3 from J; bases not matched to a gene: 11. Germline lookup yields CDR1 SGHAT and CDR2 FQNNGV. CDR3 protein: CASSLSPWTGKDTEAFF. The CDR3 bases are TGTGCCAGCAGCTTATCTCCGTGGACAGGGAAAGACACTGAAGCTTTCTTT.

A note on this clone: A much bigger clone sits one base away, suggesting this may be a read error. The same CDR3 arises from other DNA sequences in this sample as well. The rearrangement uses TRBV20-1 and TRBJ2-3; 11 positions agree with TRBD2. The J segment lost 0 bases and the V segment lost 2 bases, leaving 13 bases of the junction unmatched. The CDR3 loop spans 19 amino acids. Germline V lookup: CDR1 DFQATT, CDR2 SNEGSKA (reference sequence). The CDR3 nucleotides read TGCAGTGCTAGACCCCCACTGGGGACTAGCGGTAGGAGCACAGATACGCAGTATTTT. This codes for CSARPPLGTSGRSTDTQYF.

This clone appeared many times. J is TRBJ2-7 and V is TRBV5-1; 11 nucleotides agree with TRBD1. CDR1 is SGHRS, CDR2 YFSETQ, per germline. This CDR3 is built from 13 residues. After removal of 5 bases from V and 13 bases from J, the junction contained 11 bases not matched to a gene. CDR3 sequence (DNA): TGCGCCAGCAGATCCGGGACAGGGGGAGGGCAATACTTC. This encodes CASRSGTGGGQYF.

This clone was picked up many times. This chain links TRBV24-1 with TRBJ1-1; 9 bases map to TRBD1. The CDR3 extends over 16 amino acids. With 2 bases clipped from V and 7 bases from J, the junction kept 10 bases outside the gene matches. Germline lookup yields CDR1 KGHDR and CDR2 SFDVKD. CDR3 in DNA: TGTGCCACCAGTGATTCCCGGAACAGGGGGCGTGATGAAGCTTTCTTT. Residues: CATSDSRNRGRDEAFF.

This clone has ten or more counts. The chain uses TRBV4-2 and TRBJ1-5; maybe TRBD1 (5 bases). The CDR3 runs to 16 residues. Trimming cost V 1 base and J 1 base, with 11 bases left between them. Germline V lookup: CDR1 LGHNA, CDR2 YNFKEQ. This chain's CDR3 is CASSQVAWGSNQPQHF. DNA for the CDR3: TGTGCCAGCAGCCAAGTGGCCTGGGGGAGCAATCAGCCCCAGCATTTT.